The source of this T cell receptor (beta chain) is a study of Ad26.COV2.S vaccination and SARS-CoV-2 variants (dated by TCRdb to the early 2020s). Describing the broader study: Donors in the vaccine arm were drawn from COV1001, a phase I-IIa trial of Ad26.COV2.S in healthy adults that was multicentre, randomized, double-blind and placebo-controlled. Ad26.COV2.S was administered intramuscularly at a dose of 5x10^10 or 1x10^11 viral particles, either as one shot or as two shots given 56 days apart. A total of 32 samples were included in the TCR-sequenced set, comprising around 19 Ad26.COV2.S vaccine recipients, 5 placebo recipients and 8 SARS-CoV-2 convalescent individuals. TCRbeta repertoire sequencing was used to assess the specificity and breadth of SARS-CoV-2-reactive T cell receptors after Ad26.COV2.S vaccination. Investigators did not know the trial group allocation while performing experiments and assessing outcomes. Trial participants were randomized into five groups of five: low-dose or high-dose Ad26.COV2.S given once or twice, or placebo on both occasions. The study at large found these results: Vaccine and placebo recipients had similar non-spike TCR breadth, a finding consistent with the vaccine containing only spike. The authors noted that the TCR breadth and depth analyses may have underestimated total T cell responses. The study was not powered for comparison of responses between vaccine doses or regimens. After vaccination, substantial breadth of spike-specific CD8+ and CD4+ T cell responses was reported. Ad26.COV2.S recipients had higher spike-specific TCR breadth than placebo recipients (P = 0.0014).

The immunoSEQ Assay was the method used to sequence TCRbeta CDR3 regions. After extraction, genomic DNA underwent amplification by bias-controlled multiplex PCR, followed by high-throughput sequencing. The authors' pipeline ran thus. To quantify the absolute abundance of every unique TCRbeta CDR3 region, sequences were collapsed and filtered. T cell fraction was estimated by normalizing TCRbeta template counts to usable DNA, which was measured by amplifying reference genes present in all nucleated cells. Repertoire TCRs were annotated as SARS-CoV-2-specific when V gene, CDR3 amino acid sequence and J gene were exactly matched to a known reactive TCR set. The reference SARS-CoV-2 TCR set came from MIRA and was filtered for enrichment in COVID-19-positive ImmuneCODE repertoires, removing public or cross-reactive TCRs. Drawing on the MIRA antigens, annotated TCRs were analysed further at the level of specific ORF or position within ORF. Breadth was defined as annotated unique rearrangements over total unique productive rearrangements; depth was the summed frequency of those rearrangements. TCR breadth was compared between groups using two-sided Wilcoxon rank-sum tests. Not all clones reach the TCRdb copy of this immuneACCESS table, which keeps in-frame sequences only. Checked studies attribute under half of the gap to unresolved V genes and leave the rest unexplained. That table gives V, J and clone size, and the DNA gave D and trimming. Within this sample are some 500,000 clones, with 80% to 90% of them counted one time only. Around 2.5% of the sample lies in the top ten.

The CDR3 goes from the cysteine to the phenylalanine over 16 residues. CDR3 DNA only is kept here, 48 bases in frame from base 1. The germline V gene encodes CDR1 SGHKS and CDR2 YYEKEE (reference sequence). The junction shows trimming of 0 bases on V and 5 bases on J, plus 12 bases between the germline ends. A note on this clone: Its antigen is unknown. No base qualities exist here, and no much larger clone lies one base off it.

What the treatment or condition label conveys for this sample: 15 to 20 received Ad26.COV2.S at low or high dose, single or two shots; about 5 received placebo; per-sample allocation not given. Repertoires of vaccine and placebo recipients were sequenced from samples taken on day 63 after the first injection. Between 29 July and 7 August 2020, Cohort 1b enrolled 25 adults aged 18-55 years at one site in Boston, USA. Ad26.COV2.S was a replication-incompetent adenovirus type 26 vector that expressed a prefusion-stabilized SARS-CoV-2 spike protein derived from the original Wuhan strain. The receptor comes from a person aged 18 to 65 who received the Ad26.COV2.S COVID-19 vaccine or a placebo. This material consisted of peripheral blood, taken in a trial of Ad26.COV2.S vaccine versus placebo. The chain employs TRBV5-5 and TRBJ1-6; the D gene is perhaps TRBD1, on 5 matching bases. The nucleotide sequence reads as follows: TGTGCCAGCAGCTTGGTTTCCGGGACGGATAATTCACCCCTCCACTTT. This gives the protein CASSLVSGTDNSPLHF.